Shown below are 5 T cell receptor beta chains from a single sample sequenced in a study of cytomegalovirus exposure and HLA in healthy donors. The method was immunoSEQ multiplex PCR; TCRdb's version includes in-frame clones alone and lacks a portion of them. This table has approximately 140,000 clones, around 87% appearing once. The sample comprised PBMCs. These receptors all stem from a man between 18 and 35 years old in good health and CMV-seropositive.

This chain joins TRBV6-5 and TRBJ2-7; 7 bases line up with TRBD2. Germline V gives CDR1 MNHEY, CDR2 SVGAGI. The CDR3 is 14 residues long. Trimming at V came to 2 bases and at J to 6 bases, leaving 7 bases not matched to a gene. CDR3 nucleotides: TGTGCCAGCAGTTACGGGGGGGAGGGACTCGAGCAGTACTTC. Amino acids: CASSYGGEGLEQYF.

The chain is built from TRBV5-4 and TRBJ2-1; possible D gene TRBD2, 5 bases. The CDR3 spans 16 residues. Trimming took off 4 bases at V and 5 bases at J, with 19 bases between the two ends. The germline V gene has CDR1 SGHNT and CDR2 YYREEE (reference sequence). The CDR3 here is CASSPAGVEGNNEQFF. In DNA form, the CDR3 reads TGTGCCAGCAGCCCCGCCGGGGTCGAAGGGAACAATGAGCAGTTCTTC.

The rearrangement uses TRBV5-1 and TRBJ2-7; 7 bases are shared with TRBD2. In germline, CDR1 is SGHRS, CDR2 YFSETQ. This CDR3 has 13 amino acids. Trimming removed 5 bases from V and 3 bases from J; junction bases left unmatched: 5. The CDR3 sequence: CASSRGVGYEQYF. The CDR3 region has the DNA TGCGCCAGCAGTCGGGGGGTCGGCTACGAGCAGTACTTC.

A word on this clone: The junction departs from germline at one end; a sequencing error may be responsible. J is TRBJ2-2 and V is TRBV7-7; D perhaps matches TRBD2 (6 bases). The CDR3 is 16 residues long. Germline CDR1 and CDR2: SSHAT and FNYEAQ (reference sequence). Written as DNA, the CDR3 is TGTGCTAGCAGCAACACCGGGACTGAGAACACCGGGGAGCTGTTTTTT. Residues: CASSNTGTENTGELFF.

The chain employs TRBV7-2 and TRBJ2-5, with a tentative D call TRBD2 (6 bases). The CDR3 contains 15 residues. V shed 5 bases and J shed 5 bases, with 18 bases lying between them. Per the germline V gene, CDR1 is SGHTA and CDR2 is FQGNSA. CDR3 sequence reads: CASSREGAGRETQYF. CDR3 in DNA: TGTGCCAGCAGCCGCGAAGGAGCGGGTCGGGAGACCCAGTACTTC.